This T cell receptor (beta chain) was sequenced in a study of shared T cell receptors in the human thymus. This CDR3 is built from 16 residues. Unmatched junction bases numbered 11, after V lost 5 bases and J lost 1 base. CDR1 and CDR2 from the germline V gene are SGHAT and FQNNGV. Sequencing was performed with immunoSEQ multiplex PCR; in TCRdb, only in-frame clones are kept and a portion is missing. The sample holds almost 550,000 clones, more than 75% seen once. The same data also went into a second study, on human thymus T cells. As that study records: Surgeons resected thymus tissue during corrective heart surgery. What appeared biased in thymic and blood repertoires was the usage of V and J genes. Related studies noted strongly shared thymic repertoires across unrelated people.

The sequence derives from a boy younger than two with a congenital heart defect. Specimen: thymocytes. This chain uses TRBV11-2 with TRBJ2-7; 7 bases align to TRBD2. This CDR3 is CASSRTPSGGSYEQYF. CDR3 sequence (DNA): TGTGCCAGCAGCCGAACTCCTAGCGGTGGGTCCTACGAGCAGTACTTC.